This TCR beta chain was observed in a study of blood T cell repertoires in COVID-19. Study-wide context: Both acute and convalescent COVID-19 samples were obtained from the United States, Italy and Spain. PBMCs, B-cell-depleted T cells, or T cells were the source of the cDNA or gDNA that made up the material.

This CDR3 is built from 17 residues. Germline assignment: CDR1 LGHNT and CDR2 FRNRAP. V was trimmed by 6 bases and J by 5 bases, leaving 26 bases between them. TCRdb keeps only in-frame clones here, not all; method: immunoSEQ multiplex PCR. Of over 200,000 clones listed, approximately 86% are singletons. The chain has TRBV12-5 and TRBJ2-7, with D possibly matching TRBD1 (5 bases). The receptor was derived from a man in his forties who had recovered from COVID-19. Sequenced sample: peripheral blood. CDR3 in amino acids: CASGRTLGARSVDEQYF. CDR3 in DNA: TGTGCTAGTGGGAGAACGTTAGGGGCGAGGTCAGTGGACGAGCAGTACTTC.